This T cell receptor (beta chain) was obtained from a study of T cell responses to AZD1222 COVID-19 vaccine. Whole-study findings and limits: Vaccine-related CD4 TCRs covered spike, predominating at 160-218 and 743-854. Once two AZD1222 doses were given, Spike-specific TCR breadth and depth went up.

Profiling relied on immunoSEQ multiplex PCR, and the TCRdb table lists in-frame clones only, not all of them. The sample lists more than 100,000 clones, 91% occurring once. V lost 4 bases and J lost 7, with 18 bases in between. The CDR3 runs to 15 residues. CDR1 and CDR2 (germline): SGHVS, FNYEAQ. A note on this clone: The antigen remains unidentified.

The source was peripheral blood, collected on day 0 of AZD1222 vaccination. The chain recombines TRBV7-6 with TRBJ2-3; possible D gene TRBD1, 8 bases. The sequence was obtained from an adult in good health. Here the CDR3 reads CASSSTGGDWYTQYF. CDR3 bases: TGTGCCAGCAGCTCTACAGGGGGGGACTGGTATACGCAGTATTTT.